This entry lists 17 T cell receptor beta chains sequenced from one sample in a study of long-term antiretroviral therapy in people with HIV. The assay, immunoSEQ v3.0, was run at survey level. Repertoires were generated with immunoSEQ multiplex PCR, while TCRdb's copy carries only in-frame clones and drops some. The sample has some 24,000 clones, roughly four fifths seen once; the top ten hold about 6%. Here the sequenced sample was unsorted PBMCs, taken 0.7 years before starting antiretroviral therapy. Every receptor here comes from a man aged 25 to 40 with HIV.

This clone appeared a single time. The chain combines TRBV6-1 with TRBJ2-7; the match to TRBD1 covers 7 bases. The CDR3 has 14 amino acids. Germline V lookup: CDR1 MNHNS, CDR2 SASEGT. Trimming cost V 8 bases and J 7 bases; bases outside gene matches: 14. The CDR3 region is CASSDLAGGIEQYF. CDR3 DNA sequence: TGTGCCAGCTCGGATCTGGCAGGGGGAATTGAGCAGTACTTC.

The rearrangement joins TRBV2 to TRBJ1-2, with TRBD1 as a possible D gene (5 bases). Germline V gene sequence: CDR1 SNHLY, CDR2 FYNNEI. The CDR3 spans 14 residues. Trimming removed 8 bases at V and 2 bases at J, with 15 bases between. CDR3 sequence reads: CASRGTWGNYGYTF. The CDR3, as DNA: TGTGCCAGCCGAGGCACATGGGGGAACTATGGCTACACCTTC. Supplemented by reference TRBV2 and TRBJ1-2, the full variable domain reads EPEVTQTPSHQVTQMGQEVILRCVPISNHLYFYWYRQILGQKVEFLVSFYNNEISEKSEIFDDQFSVERPDGSNFTLKIRSTKLEDSAMYFCASRGTWGNYGYTFGSGTRLTVV.

The sample holds a few counts of this clone. The chain joins TRBV7-2 to TRBJ1-3; TRBD1 matches 8 bases. The CDR3 sequence is 14 residues long. The germline gives CDR1 SGHTA, CDR2 FQGNSA. Trimming removed 5 bases from V and 3 bases from J; junction bases left unmatched: 3. The CDR3 DNA sequence: TGTGCCAGCAGCCCCACAGGGGGTGGAAACACCATATATTTT. This codes for CASSPTGGGNTIYF.

Details on this clone: One junction end does not reproduce the germline sequence, and a read error may be involved. The rearrangement joins TRBV27 to TRBJ1-5; no firm D call. Germline CDR1 MNHEY, CDR2 SMNVEV (reference sequence). CDR3 length equals 12 residues. The CDR3 sequence is CASSWVQSAPAF. The CDR3 coding sequence is TGTGCCAGCAGTTGGGTACAATCAGCCCCAGCATTT.

The chain is built from TRBV5-4 and TRBJ2-5; the match to TRBD2 covers 9 bases. This CDR3 spans 15 amino acids. CDR1 is SGHNT and CDR2 is YYREEE in the germline V gene (reference sequence). The J segment lost 0 bases and the V segment lost 4 bases, leaving 4 bases of the junction unmatched. The CDR3 spells CASSPRGGDQETQYF. CDR3 sequence (DNA): TGTGCCAGCAGCCCGCGCGGGGGGGACCAAGAGACCCAGTACTTC.

The chain joins TRBV10-3 to TRBJ1-4; tentative D call: TRBD1 (6 bases). From germline, CDR1 is ENHRY and CDR2 SYGVKD. V was clipped by 6 bases and J by 0 bases, with 8 bases between them. The CDR3 is made up of 14 amino acids. In nucleotides, the CDR3 is TGTGCCATCAGGTCAGGGGCAACTAATGAAAAACTGTTTTTT. Amino acid sequence: CAIRSGATNEKLFF.

A remark on this clone: At the DNA level, this CDR3 is encoded by other sequences in the same sample as well. The gene calls are TRBV27 and TRBJ2-7; D may match TRBD1 or TRBD2 (7 bases each). Deletions cut 4 bases from V and 2 bases from J, with 9 bases between. This CDR3 is built from 13 residues. The germline CDR1 and CDR2 sequences are MNHEY and SMNVEV (reference sequence). The CDR3 protein is CASSSGGAYEQYF. The CDR3 DNA sequence: TGTGCCAGCAGTTCAGGGGGGGCCTACGAGCAGTACTTC.

The V gene is TRBV19, the J gene TRBJ1-3; D not certain. The CDR3 is 13 amino acids. V was trimmed by 5 bases and J by 0 bases, leaving 5 bases between them. Germline V gene lookup returns CDR1 LNHDA and CDR2 SQIVND (reference sequence). The CDR3 spells CASSGSSGNTIYF. The CDR3 coding sequence is TGTGCCAGTAGTGGCAGCTCTGGAAACACCATATATTTT.

A few counts support this clone. This rearrangement joins TRBV6-6 to TRBJ1-2; D call uncertain. Germline CDR1 reads MNHNY; CDR2 reads SVGAGI (reference sequence). The CDR3 totals 13 residues. V was pared by 0 bases and J by 8 bases, with 10 bases between. The chain's CDR3 is CASSYSTDRGYTF. CDR3 in DNA: TGTGCCAGCAGTTACTCGACGGACCGCGGCTACACCTTC.

The chain is built from TRBV6-5 and TRBJ2-7; 10 bases align to TRBD1. The V and J ends lost 0 bases and 2 bases, in that order; junction bases with no gene match: 4. This CDR3 is 16 amino acids long. Germline V gives CDR1 MNHEY, CDR2 SVGAGI. The CDR3 DNA reads TGTGCCAGCAGTTACTCCGGACAGGGGGGCACCTACGAGCAGTACTTC. Translated: CASSYSGQGGTYEQYF.

The chain combines TRBV9 with TRBJ2-1; TRBD1 is a possible D gene (6 bases). The CDR3 sequence is 15 residues long. V was clipped by 0 bases and J by 9 bases, with 16 bases between them. Germline values: CDR1 SGDLS, CDR2 YYNGEE. CDR3 region: CASSVELRGSGEQFF. CDR3 nucleotide sequence: TGTGCCAGCAGCGTAGAATTGAGGGGGAGCGGTGAGCAGTTCTTC.

CDR3 in amino acids: CTSSQDPLHGASGSYNEQFF. The CDR3 DNA follows: TGCACCAGCAGCCAAGACCCCCTCCACGGAGCTAGCGGCTCCTACAATGAGCAGTTCTTC. The chain links TRBV1 to TRBJ2-1; the table calls TRBD2, which could not be checked here. TRBV1 is recorded as a pseudogene. The CDR3 extends over 20 amino acids.

In DNA, the CDR3 is TGTGCCAGCAGCTTACGGGATAAGGGAAAGAAGACAGATACGCAGTATTTT. The encoded protein is CASSLRDKGKKTDTQYF. The chain has TRBV7-3 and TRBJ2-3; a weak D match, TRBD2 (5 bases). V lost 2 bases, J lost 3 bases, and 18 bases lay in between. Germline V lookup: CDR1 SGHTA, CDR2 FQGTGA. This CDR3 is 17 amino acids long.

The chain links TRBV6-6 to TRBJ2-7, with TRBD1 matching over 8 bases. After removal of 10 bases from V and 11 bases from J, the junction contained 16 bases not matched to a gene. This CDR3 comprises 13 residues. Germline V gives CDR1 MNHNY, CDR2 SVGAGI (reference sequence). The CDR3 reads CATLDPDRGRKYF. The CDR3 DNA follows: TGTGCCACCCTAGATCCTGACAGGGGTCGTAAGTACTTC.

This clone was counted only a few times. The chain uses TRBV30 and TRBJ2-1; the D gene is possibly TRBD2 (5 bases). V was cut by 4 bases and J by 9 bases, with 10 bases left in between. Looked up from germline, CDR1 is GTSNPN and CDR2 is SVGIG (reference sequence). This CDR3 region has 11 residues. CDR3 amino acids: CAWTYEGEQFF. CDR3 DNA sequence: TGTGCCTGGACTTATGAGGGTGAGCAGTTCTTC.

This clone has only one observation. V is TRBV9 and J is TRBJ1-2, with TRBD1 identical over 7 bases. The V gene end was trimmed by 4 bases and the J gene end by 4 bases; junction bases not matched to a gene: 7. Per germline, CDR1 SGDLS and CDR2 YYNGEE. CDR3 length equals 14 residues. In DNA form, the CDR3 reads TGTGCCAGCAGCAGGACAGGACCCCTCTATGGCTACACCTTC. Its protein product is CASSRTGPLYGYTF.

In this sample, this clone turned up once. The chain joins TRBV10-3 to TRBJ2-1; 8 bases line up with TRBD2. The germline V gene encodes CDR1 ENHRY and CDR2 SYGVKD. The V segment lost 6 bases and the J segment 2 bases; nucleotides outside the gene matches: 3. The CDR3 covers 14 residues. This CDR3 reads CAIRGSGAYNEQFF. DNA for the CDR3: TGTGCCATCAGAGGTAGCGGGGCCTACAATGAGCAGTTCTTC.